The clone carrying this T cell receptor (beta chain) was recorded at least ten times. As yet, its antigen is unknown. Scientists made TCR beta libraries using quantitative 5'-RACE with molecular barcodes. From the 5' RACE reads, TCRdb called clonotypes with MiXCR, one entry per CDR3 protein. The repertoire holds some 150,000 distinct CDR3 sequences, over 9.5% seen once, with roughly 4.3% in the top ten. The sample is drawn from a study of CD8 T cells in ankylosing spondylitis. Study conclusions and caveats: Previously reported in reactive arthritis synovial fluid and blood were some of the motif variants. What appeared characteristic of ankylosing spondylitis blood was a TCR beta motif of eight highly homologous variants. Reportedly, disease-linked clones are significantly enriched in ankylosing spondylitis patients' matched synovial fluid.

Input material: blood, either unsorted or a sorted T cell fraction (not recorded which). This receptor was taken from a female donor with ankylosing spondylitis or in good health (not recorded which).

CDR3 sequence reads: CATSRDPPGGNEKLFF. The CDR3 DNA follows: TGTGCCACCAGCAGAGATCCACCAGGGGGTAATGAAAAACTGTTTTTT. The chain recombines TRBV15 with TRBJ1-4; TRBD1 matches at 7 bases. The CDR3 consists of 16 residues. The junction had 5 bases not matched to a gene; V was cut back by 0 bases and J by 4 bases. Germline assignment: CDR1 LNHNV and CDR2 YYDKDF (reference sequence).